The present T cell receptor beta chain was sequenced within a study of blood T cell repertoires in COVID-19. Study context: The United States, Italy and Spain provided the acute and convalescent COVID-19 samples. Sample material is recorded as cDNA or gDNA derived from T cells, B-cell-depleted T cells, or PBMCs.

Authors' processing steps: Researchers report that nucleated cell counts were estimated from reference gene primer amplification. Sequencing was performed with immunoSEQ multiplex PCR; in TCRdb, only in-frame clones are kept and a portion is missing. V, J and clone size were drawn from that table, and D and trimming were deduced from the DNA. Of a few hundred thousand clones in the sample, around four fifths are singletons; the top ten hold roughly 2%. This clonotype was sampled from a man aged 25-45 years who had recovered from COVID-19. The sample was peripheral blood.

The CDR3 loop reads CASSPPRGWDGYTF. The CDR3 nucleotides are TGTGCCAGCAGTCCCCCAAGGGGGTGGGATGGCTACACCTTC. This chain uses TRBV28 with TRBJ1-2, with TRBD1 as a possible D gene (6 bases). Germline V gene sequence: CDR1 MDHEN, CDR2 SYDVKM. The CDR3 covers 14 residues. V was shortened by 5 bases and J by 6 bases, with 16 bases between the two germline ends.